A selection of T cell receptor beta chains follows, all from one sample in a study of identical twins. One entry per CDR3 protein results from TCRdb running MiXCR on the 5' RACE reads. The sample yields a few hundred thousand distinct CDR3 sequences, roughly 9% seen once. The sequenced sample consisted of naive T cells sorted from blood. All receptors come from a woman aged 45-59 years in good health. Each CDR3 is given with its conserved first and last residue. The D gene is left open where the match is weak. Clone size, where shown, is once, few, many, or a class for clones that have expanded.

size	D	V	J	DNA	CDR3
few	NA	TRBV11-2	TRBJ2-5	TGTGCCAGCAGCTTAGGGATTACTAGCCCCCAAGAGACCCAGTACTTC	CASSLGITSPQETQYF
few	TRBD1	TRBV2	TRBJ2-2	TGTGCCAGCAAAAAGGGGGCGCAGGACGGGGAGCTGTTTTTT	CASKKGAQDGELFF
many	NA	TRBV15	TRBJ2-5	TGTGCCACCAGCAGAGATCATTTTGGGTTACAGCAAGAGACCCAGTACTTC	CATSRDHFGLQQETQYF
NA	TRBD2	TRBV12-3/TRBV12-4	TRBJ2-1	TGTGCCAGCAGTTTTGGGGCTAGCGGGAGGGAGCAGTTCTTC	CASSFGASGREQFF
NA	NA	TRBV5-1	TRBJ2-3	TGCGCCAGCAGCTTTTTGGCTACGCAGTATTTT	CASSFLATQYF
NA	NA	TRBV12-3/TRBV12-4	TRBJ1-1	TGTGCCAGCCTGGCACAGCTGAACACTGAAGCTTTCTTT	CASLAQLNTEAFF
few	TRBD1	TRBV6-5	TRBJ2-5	TGTGCCAGCTCGGGGCAGGGGGAACGAGAGACCCAGTACTTC	CASSGQGERETQYF
few	NA	TRBV20-1	TRBJ2-1	TGCAGTGCTCCCGGTACCGGCTCAGTCGGCGTCTATGAGCAGTTCTTC	CSAPGTGSVGVYEQFF
few	NA	TRBV12-5	TRBJ1-1	TGTGCTAGTGGTTTGTACGACGGACCGAACACTGAAGCTTTCTTT	CASGLYDGPNTEAFF
NA	TRBD2	TRBV20-1	TRBJ2-1	TGCAGTGCCCCGACTAGCGGGAGTCTCCATGAGCAGTTCTTC	CSAPTSGSLHEQFF
few	NA	TRBV20-1	TRBJ2-6	TGCAGTGCTAGGACAGTCTCTGGGGCCAACGTCCTGACTTTC	CSARTVSGANVLTF
NA	NA	TRBV12-3/TRBV12-4	TRBJ2-3	TGTGCCAGTCGAAGCGGACGCCTCTTCGCAGATACGCAGTATTTC	CASRSGRLFADTQYF
NA	NA	TRBV6-6	TRBJ2-5	TGTGCCAGCAGTTCTTCCCTAAGGTCGGAGGGGGAGACCCAGTACTTC	CASSSSLRSEGETQYF
NA	NA	TRBV5-1	TRBJ2-5	TGCGCCAGCAGCTTGGCCGGTACGAAAGAGACCCAGTACTTC	CASSLAGTKETQYF
NA	NA	TRBV6-6	TRBJ1-6	TGTGCCAGCAGGGACGGGTCCCACTATTCACCCCTCCACTTT	CASRDGSHYSPLHF
NA	NA	TRBV5-1	TRBJ2-3	TGCGCCAGCAGCCTAAGACAGGAGACAGATACGCAGTATTTT	CASSLRQETDTQYF
NA	NA	TRBV7-9	TRBJ2-2	TGTGCCAGCAGCTCACTTTCGAACACCGGGGAGCTGTTTTTT	CASSSLSNTGELFF
NA	NA	TRBV3-1	TRBJ1-1	TGTGCCAGCAGCCAAGCGGAGGGAGGGACTGAAGCTTTCTTT	CASSQAEGGTEAFF
many	NA	TRBV25-1	TRBJ2-6	TGTGCCAGCAGTGTGTCCGGGGGATCGGGGGCCAACGTCCTGACTTTC	CASSVSGGSGANVLTF
few	NA	TRBV27	TRBJ2-1	TGTGCCAGCAGTTTATCCTGGACTGACAATGAGCAGTTCTTC	CASSLSWTDNEQFF
many	TRBD1	TRBV3-1	TRBJ1-1	TGTGCCAGCAGTTTGCCGGGACAGGGGAACACTGAAGCTTTCTTT	CASSLPGQGNTEAFF
many	NA	TRBV20-1	TRBJ2-3	TGCAGTGCTTCCGAGCCTTTCACAGATACGCAGTATTTT	CSASEPFTDTQYF
NA	NA	TRBV7-3	TRBJ2-5	TGTGCCAGCAGCTTAATATTAGGAGAGACCCAGTACTTC	CASSLILGETQYF
NA	NA	TRBV6-4	TRBJ2-1	TGTGCCAGCAGTGACGGAAGAAGGTACAATGAGCAGTTCTTC	CASSDGRRYNEQFF
NA	TRBD1	TRBV5-1	TRBJ2-5	TGCGCCAGCAGCCCCTTACGGGGACAGGGGCAAGAGACCCAGTACTTC	CASSPLRGQGQETQYF
NA	NA	TRBV5-1	TRBJ2-7	TGCGCCAGCAGCTTTGGACTGAACTACGAGCAGTACTTC	CASSFGLNYEQYF
many	NA	TRBV20-1	TRBJ2-1	TGCAGTGCTAGAGACAAAGGCGATGAGCAGTTCTTC	CSARDKGDEQFF